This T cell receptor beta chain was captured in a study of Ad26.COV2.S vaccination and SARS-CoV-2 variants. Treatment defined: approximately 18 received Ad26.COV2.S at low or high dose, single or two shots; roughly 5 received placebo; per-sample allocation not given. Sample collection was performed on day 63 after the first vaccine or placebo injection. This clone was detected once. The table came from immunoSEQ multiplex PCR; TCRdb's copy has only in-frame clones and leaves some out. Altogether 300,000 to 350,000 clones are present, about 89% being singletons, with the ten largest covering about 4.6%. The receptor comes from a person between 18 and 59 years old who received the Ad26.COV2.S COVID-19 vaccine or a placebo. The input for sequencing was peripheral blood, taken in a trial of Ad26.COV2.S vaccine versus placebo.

The CDR3 loop is CASSGLFSGELFF. The CDR3 DNA reads TGTGCCAGCAGTGGACTTTTCTCCGGGGAGCTGTTTTTT. The chain couples TRBV2 to TRBJ2-2; D remains ambiguous. This CDR3 region has 13 residues. Germline V gene sequence: CDR1 SNHLY, CDR2 FYNNEI. The V end lost 4 bases, the J end lost 6 bases, and 9 bases lay between the germline ends.